This T cell receptor (beta chain) stems from a study of neurological immune-mediated disorders. Unsorted libraries were generated from 2 million PBMCs held at -80 degrees C. This clonotype occurred many times. Its antigen is still unknown. With 10-nucleotide random UMIs, 5'RACE was used to make the cDNA. Using its own MiXCR run on the 5' RACE reads, TCRdb lists one record per CDR3 protein. Of 65,000 to 85,000 distinct CDR3 sequences in the sample, roughly 3% were seen once. Germline loops: CDR1 SGHKS, CDR2 YYEKEE (reference sequence). V was clipped by 4 bases and J by 2 bases, with 9 bases between them. CDR3 size: 13 residues. Findings and caveats of the study: The level of TCR clonal expansion was highest in patients with HTLV-1-associated myelopathy and lowest in multiple sclerosis, where it fell below the level seen in healthy controls.

The specimen sequenced was PBMCs. The clonotype originates from a woman between 50 and 59 years old with multiple sclerosis. The rearrangement joins TRBV5-5 to TRBJ1-2; D call uncertain. The CDR3 bases are TGTGCCAGCAGCCCCGACATGAACTATGGCTACACCTTC. Translated: CASSPDMNYGYTF.